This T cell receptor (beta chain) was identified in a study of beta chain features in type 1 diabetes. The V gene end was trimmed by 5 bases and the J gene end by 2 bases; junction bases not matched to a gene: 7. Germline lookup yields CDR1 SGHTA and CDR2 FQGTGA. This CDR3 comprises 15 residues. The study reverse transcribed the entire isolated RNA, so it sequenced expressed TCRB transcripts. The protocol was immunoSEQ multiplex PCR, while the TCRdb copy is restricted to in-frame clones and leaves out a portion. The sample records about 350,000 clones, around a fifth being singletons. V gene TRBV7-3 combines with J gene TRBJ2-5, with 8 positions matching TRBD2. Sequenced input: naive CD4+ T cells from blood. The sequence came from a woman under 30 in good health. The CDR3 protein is CASSLRGTRQETQYF. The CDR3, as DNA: TGTGCCAGCAGCCTAAGAGGGACTAGGCAAGAGACCCAGTACTTC.